The following is a TCR beta chain sequence with its context. Its antigen is as yet unknown. This entry comes from a study of vaccination and CD4 T cells after COVID-19. Treatment reported: roughly nine-day PBMC culture with coronavirus spike peptide pools or control peptides (ViraFEST assay). Cultured CD4+ T cells had their DNA profiled by the Oncomine TCR Beta short-read assay. TCRdb reprocessed the PCR reads via MiXCR and lists one record per CDR3 protein. This repertoire shows about 4,200 distinct CDR3 sequences, roughly 45% found once; its top ten account for over 35%. Germline trimming cut 5 bases from V and 5 bases from J; bases unmatched to any gene: 3. The germline V gene encodes CDR1 WNHNN and CDR2 SYGVQD (reference sequence). This CDR3 contains 15 residues.

The sequence was obtained from a human donor who had recovered from COVID-19. V gene TRBV10-1 combines with J gene TRBJ2-5; 15 nucleotides match TRBD2. Material: CD4+ T cells from blood, cultured in vitro. The CDR3 DNA is TGCGCCAGCAGTCGGACTAGCGGGAGGGCCGAGACCCAGTACTTC. Translated: CASSRTSGRAETQYF.